These 21 T cell receptor beta chains came from one sample sequenced in a study of T-cell reconstitution after alpha-beta-depleted transplantation in children (dated by TCRdb to 2016 to 2017). Receptor amplification or capture employed PCR. The sequencer listed for this sample is Illumina HiSeq 2500. Molecular barcoding was employed in the preparation of TCR libraries, with unique molecular identifiers being used to normalize TCRbeta repertoire quantification. TCRdb handled the public reads itself, with Q25 trimming in fastp and clone calling in MiXCR, and kept productive beta chains. Rows with one shared CDR3 protein collapse into an entry with the most common genes and DNA. The sample table holds about 270,000 distinct CDR3 sequences, of which 9.9% were seen once. The top ten hold around 10% of the sample. The material was PBMCs from the stem cell graft donor, obtained from the stem cell graft. All receptors derive from a human donor who donated a stem cell graft to a child with SCID.

The V call is TRBV5-5, the J call TRBJ2-7; D call uncertain. Germline V lookup: CDR1 SGHKS, CDR2 YYEKEE (reference sequence). V was shortened by 1 base and J by 2 bases, with 7 bases between the two germline ends. This CDR3 spans 13 amino acids. CDR3 loop: CASSLIQAYEQYF. CDR3 DNA sequence: TGTGCCAGCAGCTTGATTCAAGCCTACGAGCAGTACTTC.

This clonotype was counted only a few times. The rearrangement uses TRBV29-1 and TRBJ2-5; TRBD1 matches at 7 bases. The CDR3 totals 15 residues. In germline, CDR1 is SQVTM, CDR2 ANQGSEA. J lost 13 bases, V lost 0 bases, and 17 bases had no gene match. The CDR3 sequence: CSVEDSGDSPTGVYF. CDR3 sequence (DNA): TGCAGCGTTGAAGATAGTGGGGACAGCCCGACTGGGGTGTACTTC.

V and J are TRBV10-3 and TRBJ1-1, with a possible D match to TRBD1 (5 bases). V was trimmed by 7 bases and J by 4 bases, leaving 13 bases between them. This CDR3 region has 13 residues. CDR1 ENHRY and CDR2 SYGVKD come from the germline V gene. DNA of the CDR3: TGTGCCATCAACCGGGACCCCATCACTGAAGCTTTCTTT. It specifies CAINRDPITEAFF.

This clonotype was seen only a few times. V gene TRBV7-8 combines with J gene TRBJ1-5, with a weak D call TRBD1 (5 bases). Trimming cost V 2 bases and J 5 bases, with 16 bases left between them. The CDR3 spans 16 residues. CDR1 and CDR2 (germline): SGHVS, FQNEAQ. Here the CDR3 DNA reads TGTGCCAGCAGCTTAAAGAGGTTTGGGGGTGATCAGCCCCAGCATTTT. The encoded protein is CASSLKRFGGDQPQHF.

This clonotype was counted only a few times. This chain uses TRBV18 with TRBJ2-7; D is perhaps TRBD2 (5 bases). V was shortened by 6 bases and J by 0 bases, with 18 bases between the two germline ends. Germline CDR1 is KGHSH and CDR2 is LQKENI. The CDR3 runs to 16 residues. The CDR3 loop reads CASSPTLGESSYEQYF. The CDR3, as DNA: TGTGCCAGCTCCCCAACTTTGGGAGAGAGCTCCTACGAGCAGTACTTC. The whole variable domain, remainder taken from reference TRBV18 and TRBJ2-7, is NAGVMQNPRHLVRRRGQEARLRCSPMKGHSHVYWYRQLPEEGLKFMVYLQKENIIDESGMPKERFSAEFPKEGPSILRIQQVVRGDSAAYFCASSPTLGESSYEQYFGPGTRLTVT.

The chain carries TRBV5-5 and TRBJ2-2; the match to TRBD2 covers 11 bases. With V trimmed by 3 bases and J by 4 bases, 5 bases remained unmatched. The CDR3 length is 16 residues. From germline, CDR1 is SGHKS and CDR2 YYEKEE (reference sequence). This CDR3 is CASSSRLAGFTGELFF. The DNA for the CDR3 is TGTGCCAGCAGCTCGAGACTAGCGGGATTCACCGGGGAGCTGTTTTTT.

This clonotype has at least ten counts. The chain joins TRBV4-1 to TRBJ2-1; no firm D call. The V gene lost 3 bases and the J gene lost 1 base, with 10 bases spanning the gap. In germline, CDR1 is MGHRA, CDR2 YSYEKL. This CDR3 spans 15 amino acids. The CDR3 protein is CASSQMWLSYNEQFF. CDR3 in DNA: TGCGCCAGCAGCCAGATGTGGCTTTCCTACAATGAGCAGTTCTTC.

The sample holds a few counts of this clonotype. The chain couples TRBV29-1 to TRBJ2-7; no clear D gene. The germline gives CDR1 SQVTM, CDR2 ANQGSEA. V was cut by 3 bases and J by 2 bases, with 8 bases left in between. This CDR3 contains 12 residues. The CDR3 DNA reads TGCAGCGTTGATGACGGCGCCTACGAGCAGTACTTC. Its protein is CSVDDGAYEQYF.

This clonotype was observed a handful of times. The chain is built from TRBV5-1 and TRBJ2-7; D not certain. V was cut by 1 base and J by 5 bases, with 4 bases left in between. The germline CDR1 and CDR2 sequences are SGHRS and YFSETQ. CDR3 length: 11 residues. In DNA form, the CDR3 reads TGCGCCAGCAGCTTGTTCGACGAGCAGTACTTC. Translating it yields CASSLFDEQYF.

This clonotype was seen more than once but under ten times. CDR3 amino acids: CAISELTGNTEAFF. CDR3 nucleotide sequence: TGTGCCATCAGTGAGTTGACAGGAAACACTGAAGCTTTCTTT. The J gene is TRBJ1-1, the V gene TRBV10-3, with a weak D call TRBD1 (6 bases). Trimming took off 1 base at V and 2 bases at J, with 8 bases between the two ends. CDR3 length equals 14 residues. Germline V lookup: CDR1 ENHRY, CDR2 SYGVKD.

The chain is built from TRBV20-1 and TRBJ1-1; TRBD1 matches 7 bases. V dropped 5 bases and J dropped 1; count of bases not matched to a gene: 7. Germline assignment: CDR1 DFQATT and CDR2 SNEGSKA (reference sequence). The CDR3 consists of 14 residues. In nucleotides, the CDR3 is TGCAGTGCTGAGCACAGGGGCCGGAACACTGAAGCTTTCTTT. Its translation is CSAEHRGRNTEAFF.

This clonotype occurred a few times. The V and J genes are TRBV18 and TRBJ2-7; D not resolved. CDR1 and CDR2 from the germline V gene are KGHSH and LQKENI. The V end was cut by 6 bases, the J end by 5 bases, with 8 bases between. The CDR3 loop spans 11 amino acids. This CDR3 is CASSQKNEQYF. As DNA, the CDR3 is TGTGCCAGCTCGCAAAAGAACGAGCAGTACTTC.

The chain has TRBV19 and TRBJ1-5; D is ambiguous. This CDR3 contains 14 residues. Trimming cost V 9 bases and J 4 bases, with 16 bases left between them. Per germline, CDR1 LNHDA and CDR2 SQIVND (reference sequence). The CDR3 protein is CASQYQRGNQPQHF. CDR3 nucleotides: TGTGCCAGCCAGTATCAGCGCGGTAATCAGCCCCAGCATTTT.

This clonotype was picked up many times. J is TRBJ1-5 and V is TRBV6-5; D is ambiguous. CDR1 is MNHEY, CDR2 SVGAGI, per germline. Trimming cost V 6 bases and J 4 bases, with 10 bases left between them. CDR3 size: 13 residues. The CDR3 spells CASSSDVNQPQHF. The CDR3 bases are TGTGCCAGCAGCTCGGACGTGAATCAGCCCCAGCATTTT.

The V call is TRBV16, the J call TRBJ2-3, with D maybe TRBD1 (5 bases). Trimming pared 3 bases from V and 2 bases from J, leaving 12 bases between. The CDR3 is made up of 15 amino acids. Germline CDR1 is KGHSY and CDR2 is FQNENV. In nucleotides, the CDR3 is TGTGCCAGCAGCCAGTCGTCAGGGTACACAGATACGCAGTATTTT. Translation gives CASSQSSGYTDTQYF.

Only a few counts were recorded for this clonotype. The gene calls are TRBV12-3 or TRBV12-4 and TRBJ1-5; D not resolved. Trimming cost V 10 bases and J 11 bases, with 15 bases left between them. The CDR3 spans 11 residues. DNA of the CDR3: TGTGCCATCTCCCTCGGGAGGGCCCAGCATTTT. It encodes CAISLGRAQHF.

In this sample, this clonotype turned up a few times. V gene TRBV3-1 combines with J gene TRBJ2-3; unclear D gene. CDR3 size: 11 residues. Germline V gene data show CDR1 as LGHDT and CDR2 as YNNKEL (reference sequence). V was clipped by 10 bases and J by 6 bases, with 11 bases between them. This CDR3 is CATSRLDTQYF. For the CDR3, the DNA is TGTGCCACCTCAAGGTTGGATACGCAGTATTTT.

The rearrangement joins TRBV5-1 to TRBJ2-5; D may be TRBD1 or TRBD2 (5 bases each). Germline V CDR1 and CDR2: SGHRS, YFSETQ. V was clipped by 0 bases and J by 2 bases, with 14 bases between them. CDR3 length equals 16 residues. As DNA, the CDR3 is TGCGCCAGCAGCTTGGAGGGGAGACTTCCGCAAGAGACCCAGTACTTC. It translates to CASSLEGRLPQETQYF.

V gene TRBV2 combines with J gene TRBJ2-3, with 7 bases lining up with TRBD1. V was pared by 5 bases and J by 2 bases, with 4 bases of the junction left unmatched. The germline CDR1 and CDR2 sequences are SNHLY and FYNNEI. The CDR3 loop spans 14 amino acids. This chain's CDR3 is CASSQTGTTDTQYF. CDR3 bases: TGTGCCAGCAGTCAGACAGGGACCACAGATACGCAGTATTTT.

This clonotype was detected a few times. This rearrangement joins TRBV5-1 to TRBJ2-3; possibly TRBD1 for D (6 bases). Trimming took off 0 bases at V and 2 bases at J, with 7 bases between the two ends. Germline V CDR1 and CDR2: SGHRS, YFSETQ. The CDR3 consists of 14 residues. The CDR3 loop reads CASSLGDNTDTQYF. In DNA, the CDR3 is TGCGCCAGCAGCTTGGGGGACAACACAGATACGCAGTATTTT.

The rearrangement uses TRBV2 and TRBJ2-3; D is tentatively TRBD1 or TRBD2 (5 bases each). This CDR3 is 18 amino acids long. Germline V lookup: CDR1 SNHLY, CDR2 FYNNEI. Trimming pared 6 bases from V and 1 base from J, leaving 23 bases between. CDR3: CASRTPIYMGTGTDTQYF. For the CDR3, the DNA is TGTGCCAGCAGGACACCAATATACATGGGGACGGGCACAGATACGCAGTATTTT.